Each of the 10 T cell receptor beta chains below was sequenced from the same sample in a study of blood T cells in healthy people across ages (dated by TCRdb to 2013 to 2016). Library preparation was by 5' RACE. Sequencing relied on an Illumina HiSeq 2500. A second PCR of about 7 to 12 cycles was performed with a sample-barcoded 5' primer and a J-beta primer mix. Using fastp at Q25 and MiXCR, TCRdb reprocessed the public reads and kept productive beta chains. Here each entry gathers all rows of one CDR3 protein and keeps the most common genes and DNA. This sample gives hundreds of thousands of distinct CDR3 sequences in total; roughly 50% of them show up just once. Roughly 34% of the sample is in the top ten clones. The sample was blood. These receptors all come from a woman in her fifties or sixties in good health.

In its sample, this clonotype was seen once. The V call is TRBV12-3 or TRBV12-4, the J call TRBJ2-7, with TRBD1 matching 12 bases. After removal of 6 bases from V and 2 bases from J, the junction contained 14 bases not matched to a gene. This CDR3 is built from 18 residues. CDR3 protein: CASRPGQGATRVPYEQYF. For the CDR3, the DNA is TGTGCCAGCAGGCCGGGACAGGGGGCAACTCGGGTTCCCTACGAGCAGTACTTC.

Only a few counts were recorded for this clonotype. The rearrangement links TRBV27 to TRBJ2-4; 11 bases line up with TRBD2. V lost 6 bases to trimming and J lost 14 bases; unmatched junction nucleotides: 3. This CDR3 has 11 amino acids. Germline loops: CDR1 MNHEY, CDR2 SMNVEV (reference sequence). The CDR3: CASSNSGREYF. In DNA, the CDR3 is TGTGCCAGCAGCAATAGCGGGAGGGAGTACTTC.

The chain joins TRBV21-1 to TRBJ1-4; the table's D gene call, TRBD1, was not cross checked with the DNA. TRBV21-1 has pseudogene status. The CDR3 is 16 residues long. The CDR3, as DNA: TGTGCCAGCAGCAAAGCGCTAAGACTTCCGGGGGAAAAACTGTTTTTT. It specifies CASSKALRLPGEKLFF.

There are a few counts of this clonotype. The V and J genes are TRBV6-2 or TRBV6-3 and TRBJ1-2; no clear D gene. The CDR3 runs to 13 residues. CDR1 and CDR2 from the germline V gene are MNHEY and SVGEGT. Trimming cost V 5 bases and J 1 base, with 8 bases left between them. The CDR3, as DNA: TGTGCCAGCAGTCTACAGAGTAACTATGGCTACACCTTC. This sequence encodes CASSLQSNYGYTF.

The rearrangement joins TRBV29-1 to TRBJ2-2, with a possible D match to TRBD1 (7 bases). This CDR3 region has 13 residues. The V and J ends lost 4 bases and 7 bases respectively, with 13 bases between them. Germline V gene sequence: CDR1 SQVTM, CDR2 ANQGSEA. The CDR3 bases are TGCAGCGTTGTGGAGGGGGCAATCGGGGAGCTGTTTTTT. It translates to CSVVEGAIGELFF.

V gene TRBV4-3 combines with J gene TRBJ2-2; TRBD2 matches 11 bases. Germline V gene lookup returns CDR1 LGHNA and CDR2 YSLEER. The trim removed 2 bases at V and 3 bases at J, leaving 5 bases unmatched. This CDR3 contains 17 residues. The CDR3, as DNA: TGCGCCAGCAGCCAAACTAGCGGGAGAATCGACACCGGGGAGCTGTTTTTT. Protein sequence: CASSQTSGRIDTGELFF.

The rearrangement joins TRBV12-3 or TRBV12-4 to TRBJ1-5; the D gene is possibly TRBD1 (5 bases). The CDR3 is made up of 14 amino acids. The V and J ends lost 3 bases and 1 base respectively, with 7 bases between them. The CDR3 region is CASSFRTSNQPQHF. CDR3 coding DNA: TGTGCCAGCAGTTTCCGGACAAGCAATCAGCCCCAGCATTTT.

This clonotype was counted once. Compared with germline, one end of the junction differs, possibly owing to a read error. The chain combines TRBV11-2 with TRBJ2-3; unclear D gene. The CDR3 has 13 residues. Germline lookup yields CDR1 SGHAT and CDR2 FQNNGV. Here the CDR3 DNA reads TGTGCCAGCAGCGTAGACTTAGCTGATACGCAGTATTTT. This sequence encodes CASSVDLADTQYF.

With respect to this clonotype: This clone may be a read error of a much larger clone one base away. In nucleotides, the CDR3 is TGTGCCAGCAGTTTCGCTAGGACCGCCAGTACGCAGTATTTT. Translated: CASSFARTASTQYF. This chain uses TRBV6-2 or TRBV6-3 with TRBJ2-3; D gene ambiguous. The CDR3 totals 14 residues. Germline lookup yields CDR1 MNHEY and CDR2 SVGEGT. Trimming took off 4 bases at V and 8 bases at J, with 16 bases between the two ends.

This chain joins TRBV7-3 and TRBJ2-3, with D unresolved. The ends were cut back, 4 bases at V and 5 bases at J, with 10 bases in the middle. CDR1 is SGHTA, CDR2 FQGTGA, per germline. The CDR3 has 13 residues. The CDR3 nucleotides read TGTGCCAGCAGCTCCGAGTGGGGAGATACGCAGTATTTT. As protein: CASSSEWGDTQYF.